Sequencing of this T cell receptor beta chain was carried out in a study of molecular identifiers for immune sequencing clone quantification. Concerning this clonotype itself: It may be a read error: a sequence one base away is much more abundant.

TCRdb fed the PCR reads into MiXCR, producing one record per CDR3 protein. The sample yields approximately 670,000 distinct CDR3 sequences, around 20% seen once. The TCR was taken from a human donor in good health. Some libraries in this study had Jurkat cell RNA spiked in. Sequenced material: naive CD8+ T cells from blood, with Jurkat cell RNA spiked in. Stated subset: FACS-sorted CD8+CD4-CCR7+CD45RA+ naive T cells.

CDR3 sequence: CASCIGQSSYNEQFF. Here the CDR3 DNA reads TGTGCCAGTTGTATTGGACAAAGCTCCTACAATGAGCAGTTCTTC. The chain recombines TRBV19 with TRBJ2-1, with a possible D match to TRBD1 (5 bases). The CDR3 totals 15 residues. Germline lookup yields CDR1 LNHDA and CDR2 SQIVND (reference sequence).